This T cell receptor beta chain was profiled in a study of blood T cells in healthy people across ages. The CDR3 is 16 residues long. Isolated per sample were at least 6 million PBMCs. PCR was performed a second time for roughly 7 to 11 cycles using a sample-barcoded 5' primer and a J-beta primer mix. MiXCR, run by TCRdb on the 5' RACE reads, gives a single entry per CDR3 protein. The sample shows approximately 1.5 million distinct CDR3 sequences, 40% to 45% of them seen only once. Source material: blood. The receptor was isolated from a woman in her late teens or twenties in good health. This chain links TRBV21-1 with TRBJ2-7; the D call in the table, TRBD1, was not verified against the DNA. TRBV21-1 is noted as a pseudogene. The CDR3 reads CASSKKRGRGAYEQYF. The CDR3 DNA reads as TGTGCCAGCAGCAAAAAGAGGGGTAGAGGGGCCTACGAGCAGTACTTC.